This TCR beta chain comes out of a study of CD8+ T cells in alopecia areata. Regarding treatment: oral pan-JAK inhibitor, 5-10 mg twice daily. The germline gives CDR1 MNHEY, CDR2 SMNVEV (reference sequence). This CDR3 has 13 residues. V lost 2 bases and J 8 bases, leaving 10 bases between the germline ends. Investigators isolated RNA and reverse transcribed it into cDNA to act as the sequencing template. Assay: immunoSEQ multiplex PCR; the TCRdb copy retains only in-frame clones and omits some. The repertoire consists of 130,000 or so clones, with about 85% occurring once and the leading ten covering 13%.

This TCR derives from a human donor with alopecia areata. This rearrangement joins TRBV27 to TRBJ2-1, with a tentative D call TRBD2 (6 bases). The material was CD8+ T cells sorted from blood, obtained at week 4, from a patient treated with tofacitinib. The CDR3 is CASSLGREDEQFF. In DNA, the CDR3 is TGTGCCAGCAGTTTAGGTAGGGAGGATGAGCAGTTCTTC.